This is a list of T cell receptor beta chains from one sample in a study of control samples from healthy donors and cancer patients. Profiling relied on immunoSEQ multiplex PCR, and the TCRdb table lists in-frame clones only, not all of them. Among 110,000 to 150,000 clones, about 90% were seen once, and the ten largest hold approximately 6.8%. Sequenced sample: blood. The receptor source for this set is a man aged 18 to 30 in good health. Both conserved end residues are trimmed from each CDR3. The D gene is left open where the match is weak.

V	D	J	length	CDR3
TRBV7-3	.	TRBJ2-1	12	ASSFTGASHEQF
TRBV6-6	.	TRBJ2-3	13	ASSYPEGRAHTQY
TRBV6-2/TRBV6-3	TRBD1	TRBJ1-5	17	ASSYSTGTGGASNQPQH
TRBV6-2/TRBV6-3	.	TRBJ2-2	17	ASSLDMEGAREDTGELF
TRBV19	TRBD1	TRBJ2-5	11	ASSPTGEETQY
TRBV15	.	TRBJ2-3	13	ATSTTGSSTDTQY
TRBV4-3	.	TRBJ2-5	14	ASRRAGQQYQETQY
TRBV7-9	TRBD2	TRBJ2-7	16	ASSSTGLAGETPYEQY
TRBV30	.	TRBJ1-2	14	AWEAPGAPPNYGYT
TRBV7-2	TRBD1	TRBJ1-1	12	ASSKGQLNTEAF
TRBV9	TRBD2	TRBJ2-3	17	ASSDTGLLAGGLADTQY
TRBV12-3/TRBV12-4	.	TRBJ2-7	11	ASSFGAPYEQY
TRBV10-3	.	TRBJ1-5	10	ASAAPNQPQH
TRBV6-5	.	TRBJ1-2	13	ASSSIQGPHYGYT